A single sample gave rise to the 17 T cell receptor beta chains below, sequenced in a study of OX40 agonist ivuxolimab in advanced cancers. This table comes from immunoSEQ multiplex PCR, and its TCRdb copy is limited to in-frame clones, with some not included. The top ten clones hold around 2.7% of a sample with about 95,000 clones, 90% to 95% of them seen once. Sequencing was performed on CD4+ or CD8+ T cells sorted from blood, taken in a trial of the OX40 agonist ivuxolimab. Every receptor here comes from an adult with an advanced solid tumor such as melanoma, head and neck, liver or kidney cancer.

The chain uses TRBV5-1 and TRBJ2-3, with 10 bases identical to TRBD2. The germline V gene has CDR1 SGHRS and CDR2 YFSETQ. V gave up 3 bases and J gave up 2 bases; unmatched junction bases: 9. The CDR3 consists of 17 residues. DNA for the CDR3: TGCGCCAGCAGCTCCTATGGGACTAGCGCAAACACAGATACGCAGTATTTT. Encoded protein: CASSSYGTSANTDTQYF.

This clone was detected a few times. The chain recombines TRBV11-2 with TRBJ2-1; D ambiguous. CDR1 SGHAT and CDR2 FQNNGV come from the germline V gene. The CDR3 length is 16 residues. Trimming pared 4 bases from V and 1 base from J, leaving 14 bases between. The CDR3 DNA follows: TGTGCCAGCAGCTCCCTCCTTGACCGGTCCTACAATGAGCAGTTCTTC. It translates to CASSSLLDRSYNEQFF.

The chain couples TRBV27 to TRBJ1-2; TRBD1 matches 10 bases. The CDR3 consists of 15 residues. Germline CDR1 and CDR2: MNHEY and SMNVEV (reference sequence). Losses at the gene ends were 2 bases for V and 7 bases for J; bases not matched to a gene: 7. In DNA form, the CDR3 reads TGTGCCAGCAGTTTAGGGACAGGGGCCCGTCTTGGCTACACCTTC. Its protein product is CASSLGTGARLGYTF.

CDR3 bases: TGTGCCAGCAGCCCGAAAAACGGGGTTAACTATGGCTACACCTTC. It is translated as CASSPKNGVNYGYTF. V gene TRBV7-9 combines with J gene TRBJ1-2; the D is unclear. The CDR3 is 15 amino acids. Germline V gives CDR1 SEHNR, CDR2 FQNEAQ (reference sequence). The V and J ends lost 5 bases and 1 base respectively, with 14 bases between them.

This chain uses TRBV5-4 with TRBJ2-5; D could derive from TRBD1 or TRBD2 (5 bases each). Germline V gives CDR1 SGHNT, CDR2 YYREEE (reference sequence). V dropped 4 bases and J dropped 4 bases, with 14 bases sitting between them. The CDR3 runs 14 residues. CDR3 DNA: TGTGCCAGCAGCGAGTTTATGGGACGAGAGACCCAGTACTTC. Translated, it gives CASSEFMGRETQYF. Full variable domain (outside the CDR3, taken from reference TRBV5-4 and TRBJ2-5): ETGVTQSPTHLIKTRGQQVTLRCSSQSGHNTVSWYQQALGQGPQFIFQYYREEENGRGNFPPRFSGLQFPNYSSELNVNALELDDSALYLCASSEFMGRETQYFGPGTRLLVL.

V and J are TRBV6-5 and TRBJ2-6; 7 positions agree with TRBD1. The length of the CDR3 is 15 residues. The junction had 3 bases not matched to a gene; V was cut back by 7 bases and J by 0 bases. Germline loops: CDR1 MNHEY, CDR2 SVGAGI. The CDR3 is CASKRDSSGANVLTF. DNA for the CDR3: TGTGCCAGCAAACGGGACAGCTCTGGGGCCAACGTCCTGACTTTC.

This chain links TRBV2 with TRBJ1-5; TRBD1 matches at 9 bases. The V gene's germline CDR1 is SNHLY and CDR2 FYNNEI. The CDR3 has 15 residues. The V gene end was trimmed by 4 bases and the J gene end by 1 base; junction bases not matched to a gene: 2. DNA of the CDR3: TGTGCCAGCAGTGTGGGACAGGGAAGCAATCAGCCCCAGCATTTT. Encoded protein: CASSVGQGSNQPQHF.

This chain joins TRBV27 and TRBJ2-3, with D hard to call. Germline V CDR1 and CDR2: MNHEY, SMNVEV (reference sequence). The CDR3 loop spans 16 amino acids. The V end lost 1 base, the J end lost 1 base, and 12 bases lay between the germline ends. The CDR3 spells CASSLYPGGGTDTQYF. The DNA of the CDR3 is TGTGCCAGCAGTTTATACCCAGGCGGAGGCACAGATACGCAGTATTTT.

The chain joins TRBV4-2 to TRBJ2-7; D is uncertain. This CDR3 comprises 14 residues. Trimming shortened V by 0 bases and J by 2 bases, and 8 bases separated the two germline ends. Germline V gene sequence: CDR1 LGHNA, CDR2 YNFKEQ. CDR3 sequence: CASSQEWRTYEQYF. CDR3 coding DNA: TGTGCCAGCAGCCAAGAGTGGCGGACCTACGAGCAGTACTTC.

This chain links TRBV11-1 with TRBJ2-5; 10 bases align to TRBD2. Germline V CDR1 and CDR2: SGHAT, FQDESV (reference sequence). This CDR3 comprises 18 residues. V shed 1 base and J 2 bases; nucleotides not matched to a gene: 10. CDR3 sequence reads: CASSLEAGGVRGQETQYF. The CDR3 DNA is TGTGCCAGCAGCTTAGAAGCGGGAGGGGTTAGAGGACAAGAGACCCAGTACTTC.

The chain is built from TRBV2 and TRBJ2-7; no clear D. This CDR3 has 14 amino acids. The V end was cut by 11 bases, the J end by 1 base, with 18 bases between. CDR1 is SNHLY, CDR2 FYNNEI, per germline. As DNA, the CDR3 is TGTGCCTCACGTCCGGCGGCAGAATCCTACGAGCAGTACTTC. Translation gives CASRPAAESYEQYF.

The rearrangement uses TRBV7-9 and TRBJ2-7; D is undetermined. The CDR3 contains 12 residues. The V end was cut by 4 bases, the J end by 7 bases, with 11 bases between. Germline V gene data show CDR1 as SEHNR and CDR2 as FQNEAQ (reference sequence). CDR3 nucleotide sequence: TGTGCCAGCAGCTCGTATCGAAGGGAGCAGTACTTC. Protein product: CASSSYRREQYF.

The chain joins TRBV28 to TRBJ2-1; D may be TRBD1 (6 bases). Germline V gives CDR1 MDHEN, CDR2 SYDVKM. The CDR3 is 16 residues long. V was clipped by 6 bases and J by 0 bases, with 15 bases between them. CDR3: CASRPTTQGSYNEQFF. Written as DNA, the CDR3 is TGTGCCAGCAGACCGACAACACAGGGCTCCTACAATGAGCAGTTCTTC.

The chain uses TRBV5-6 and TRBJ2-5; 8 nucleotides match TRBD2. CDR3 length: 16 residues. Germline V gene lookup returns CDR1 SGHDT and CDR2 YYEEEE. V shed 0 bases and J 5 bases; nucleotides not matched to a gene: 9. CDR3 sequence reads: CASSLALSGSWETQYF. As DNA, the CDR3 is TGTGCCAGCAGCTTGGCCTTGAGCGGGAGTTGGGAGACCCAGTACTTC.

The chain couples TRBV7-8 to TRBJ1-1, with D possibly being TRBD1 (5 bases). V lost 2 bases, J lost 5 bases, and 12 bases lay in between. Germline V gives CDR1 SGHVS, CDR2 FQNEAQ. This CDR3 has 14 amino acids. Here the CDR3 reads CASSLSRAGTEAFF. CDR3 bases: TGTGCCAGCAGCTTAAGCAGGGCGGGGACTGAAGCTTTCTTT.

This chain connects TRBV6-5 to TRBJ2-1; 9 positions agree with TRBD2. CDR1 is MNHEY and CDR2 is SVGAGI in the germline V gene. The CDR3 is made up of 13 amino acids. J gave up 6 bases and V 7 bases, and 4 bases lay outside the gene matches. CDR3 residues: CASMAGGGNEQFF. The CDR3 bases are TGTGCCAGCATGGCGGGAGGGGGCAATGAGCAGTTCTTC.

V usage is TRBV4-3 and J usage is TRBJ1-5; D gene unclear. Germline CDR1 is LGHNA and CDR2 is YSLEER. V dropped 1 base and J dropped 6 bases, with 13 bases sitting between them. This CDR3 comprises 15 residues. The DNA for the CDR3 is TGCGCCAGCAGCCAAGTTTACACGGAGGCTCAGCCCCAGCATTTT. Amino acids: CASSQVYTEAQPQHF.